These 25 T cell receptor beta chains came from one sample sequenced in a study of spatial heterogeneity in lung cancer. The time point: sample taken at primary tumor resection. Researchers sequenced whole RNA taken from tumor, nontumor lung or frozen PBMC without sorting. TCRdb passed the 5' RACE reads through MiXCR, listing each CDR3 protein once. This sample has approximately 9,000 distinct CDR3 sequences, with 3.5% to 5.5% found just once. Source: PBMCs, taken at surgery. These receptors came from a male donor with early-stage non-small cell lung cancer.

There are many counts of this clonotype. The library was prepared for alpha chains; this beta chain is a stray read, so its frequency means little. This chain connects TRBV2 to TRBJ1-6; 11 bases agree with TRBD1. J was trimmed by 7 bases and V by 6 bases; bases with no gene match: 5. The CDR3 consists of 15 residues. CDR1 and CDR2 (germline): SNHLY, FYNNEI. CDR3 residues: CASRDGTGGNSPLHF. DNA for the CDR3: TGTGCCAGCAGAGACGGGACAGGGGGAAATTCACCCCTCCACTTT. The variable domain in full, completed from reference TRBV2 and TRBJ1-6, reads EPEVTQTPSHQVTQMGQEVILRCVPISNHLYFYWYRQILGQKVEFLVSFYNNEISEKSEIFDDQFSVERPDGSNFTLKIRSTKLEDSAMYFCASRDGTGGNSPLHFGNGTRLTVT.

At least ten counts were recorded for this clonotype. The size of this beta chain means little, since it is a stray read in a library made for alpha chains. The rearrangement links TRBV6-5 to TRBJ2-2; D gene unclear. V was cut by 6 bases and J by 7 bases, with 9 bases left in between. CDR3 length equals 12 residues. Germline V gene lookup returns CDR1 MNHEY and CDR2 SVGAGI. CDR3 region: CASRNSGGELFF. The CDR3 nucleotides read TGTGCCAGCAGAAACTCCGGCGGGGAGCTGTTTTTT.

This clonotype was seen at least ten times. Since it is a stray read in a library aimed at alpha chains, this beta chain has a size that is not meaningful. The chain uses TRBV29-1 and TRBJ2-3; a weak D match, TRBD2 (6 bases). Between the trimmed V and J ends, which lost 0 bases and 3 bases, there was a span of 10 bases. This CDR3 is 14 amino acids long. Germline V CDR1 and CDR2: SQVTM, ANQGSEA. The CDR3: CSVEDAGGTDTQYF. The CDR3 DNA follows: TGCAGCGTTGAAGATGCTGGGGGGACAGATACGCAGTATTTT.

This clonotype has at least ten counts. A library prepared for alpha chains yielded this beta chain as an off-target read; its size is of little meaning. The CDR3 DNA reads as TGTGCCAGCAGTGGAGGGGGACACTATAATTCACCCCTCCACTTT. Translation: CASSGGGHYNSPLHF. The V call is TRBV28, the J call TRBJ1-6; tentatively, D is TRBD1 (6 bases). Trimming left V 5 bases short and J 3 bases short, with 11 bases between. The length of the CDR3 is 15 residues. Germline lookup yields CDR1 MDHEN and CDR2 SYDVKM.

This clonotype was observed at least ten times. With the library built for alpha chains, this beta chain is off target and its frequency is not meaningful. In DNA, the CDR3 is TGTGCCAGCAGCGTAGGTACAGGGGTTCTTGGAATGGATGGCTACACCTTC. Translating it yields CASSVGTGVLGMDGYTF. The V call is TRBV9, the J call TRBJ1-2; 7 bases are a match to TRBD1. The CDR3 spans 17 residues. Per the germline V gene, CDR1 is SGDLS and CDR2 is YYNGEE. Germline trimming cut 0 bases from V and 6 bases from J; bases unmatched to any gene: 14.

In this sample, this clonotype turned up many times. A library prepared for alpha chains yielded this beta chain as an off-target read; its size is of little meaning. CDR3 DNA sequence: TGTGCCAGCAGTTCTAATTCACCCCTCCACTTT. The encoded protein is CASSSNSPLHF. The rearrangement uses TRBV2 and TRBJ1-6; D unclear. There are 11 residues in the CDR3. V lost 5 bases and J lost 6, with 2 bases in between. The V gene's germline CDR1 is SNHLY and CDR2 FYNNEI. Full variable domain (missing parts from reference TRBV2 and TRBJ1-6): EPEVTQTPSHQVTQMGQEVILRCVPISNHLYFYWYRQILGQKVEFLVSFYNNEISEKSEIFDDQFSVERPDGSNFTLKIRSTKLEDSAMYFCASSSNSPLHFGNGTRLTVT.

This clonotype showed up many times. This beta chain came through as a stray read in a library set up for alpha chains, and its size says little. The rearrangement uses TRBV6-1 and TRBJ2-1; 7 bases are shared with TRBD1. Per germline, CDR1 MNHNS and CDR2 SASEGT. The CDR3 runs 14 residues. V shed 6 bases, J shed 3 bases, and the junction held 5 bases outside the gene matches. CDR3 nucleotides: TGTGCCAGCAGCGTGACAGGGTTCTACAATGAGCAGTTCTTC. Protein product: CASSVTGFYNEQFF.

This clonotype was seen at least ten times. A library prepared for alpha chains yielded this beta chain as an off-target read; its size is of little meaning. This sequence joins TRBV5-4 and TRBJ1-1, with no clear D. V was shortened by 0 bases and J by 8 bases, with 11 bases between the two germline ends. This CDR3 has 13 amino acids. From germline, CDR1 is SGHNT and CDR2 YYREEE (reference sequence). CDR3 amino acids: CASSLDEFPEAFF. The CDR3 coding sequence is TGTGCCAGCAGCTTGGACGAGTTTCCAGAAGCTTTCTTT.

In its sample, this clonotype ranks as large (0.1 to 1%). A library prepared for alpha chains yielded this beta chain as an off-target read; its size is of little meaning. The chain uses TRBV6-5 and TRBJ2-6, with unresolved D. Between the trimmed V and J ends, which lost 3 bases and 0 bases, there was a span of 12 bases. Germline V gives CDR1 MNHEY, CDR2 SVGAGI. The CDR3 loop spans 17 amino acids. This CDR3 reads CASSYYIQISGANVLTF. The CDR3 coding sequence is TGTGCCAGCAGTTATTACATCCAAATCTCTGGGGCCAACGTCCTGACTTTC.

This clonotype was seen at least ten times. Because the library targeted alpha chains, this beta chain is an off-target read whose size means little. The chain carries TRBV20-1 and TRBJ2-1; D is unclear. CDR3 length: 13 amino acids. V lost 0 bases and J 5 bases, leaving 8 bases between the germline ends. CDR1 DFQATT and CDR2 SNEGSKA come from the germline V gene (reference sequence). This CDR3 reads CSARDRQNNEQFF. The CDR3 region has the DNA TGCAGTGCTAGAGATCGGCAGAACAATGAGCAGTTCTTC.

This clonotype came up many times. With the library built for alpha chains, this beta chain is off target and its frequency is not meaningful. The chain has TRBV4-2 and TRBJ1-1; no definite D call. The V end was cut by 4 bases, the J end by 5 bases, with 14 bases between. The CDR3 is made up of 14 amino acids. Germline assignment: CDR1 LGHNA and CDR2 YNFKEQ. In DNA, the CDR3 is TGTGCCAGCAGCCCTGAAAACGCGTGGACTGAAGCTTTCTTT. Its translation: CASSPENAWTEAFF.

The table lists this clonotype with many counts. A junction end diverges from the germline sequence, so it may reflect a read error. This beta chain represents an off-target read in a library built for alpha chains; its size is of limited meaning. This chain links TRBV10-3 with TRBJ2-3; no clear D gene. This CDR3 region has 13 residues. Germline CDR1 and CDR2: ENHRY and SYGVKD. The CDR3 here is CAIKAASTDTQYF. DNA of the CDR3: TGTGCGATCAAGGCGGCTAGCACAGATACGCAGTATTTT.

This clonotype appeared many times. A library made for alpha chains picked up this beta chain off target, so its size means little. This chain joins TRBV29-1 and TRBJ2-3; the match to TRBD1 covers 8 bases. CDR1 and CDR2 from the germline V gene are SQVTM and ANQGSEA. This CDR3 is 13 amino acids long. The ends lost 7 bases at V and 1 base at J; junction bases unmatched: 4. CDR3 in amino acids: CSAPTGGTDTQYF. The CDR3 DNA reads as TGCAGCGCCCCGACAGGGGGCACAGATACGCAGTATTTT.

This clonotype has ten or more counts. Since the library was made to target alpha chains, this beta chain is a stray read and its abundance is not meaningful. V and J are TRBV5-1 and TRBJ1-5; 8 bases map to TRBD1. The CDR3 spans 15 residues. Per germline, CDR1 SGHRS and CDR2 YFSETQ. With V trimmed by 0 bases and J by 6 bases, 5 bases remained unmatched. The CDR3 nucleotides read TGCGCCAGCAGCTTGGGACAGGGGACTGGTCAGCCCCAGCATTTT. Translating it yields CASSLGQGTGQPQHF.

This clonotype was found many times. Being off target in a library aimed at alpha chains, this beta chain has a size of little meaning. V gene TRBV12-3 or TRBV12-4 combines with J gene TRBJ1-5; the match to TRBD1 covers 8 bases. CDR3 length: 13 amino acids. The V segment lost 6 bases and the J segment 10 bases; nucleotides outside the gene matches: 8. CDR3 amino acids: CASSPTDRGPQHF. For the CDR3, the DNA is TGTGCCAGCAGCCCAACTGACAGGGGTCCCCAGCATTTT.

This clonotype occurred many times. This beta chain is a stray sequence in a library constructed for alpha chains; its clone size is not meaningful. This chain uses TRBV20-1 with TRBJ2-4; 7 nucleotides align to TRBD1. V trimming: 5 bases; J trimming: 3 bases; junction bases outside the gene matches: 1. There are 12 residues in the CDR3. CDR1 and CDR2 (germline): DFQATT, SNEGSKA (reference sequence). DNA for the CDR3: TGCAGTGCTGGGACAGTCAAAAACATTCAGTACTTC. This encodes CSAGTVKNIQYF.

Notes on this clonotype: Because the library targeted alpha chains, this beta chain is an off-target read whose size means little. This sequence joins TRBV6-5 and TRBJ1-1, with 8 nucleotides matching TRBD1. V was pared by 6 bases and J by 8 bases, with 5 bases of the junction left unmatched. Germline CDR1 is MNHEY and CDR2 is SVGAGI. The CDR3 extends over 12 amino acids. The CDR3 nucleotides are TGTGCCAGCAGCTGGGGGACAGGCGAAGCTTTCTTT. Its translation is CASSWGTGEAFF.

This clonotype came up many times. This beta chain turned up in a library designed for alpha chains; as an off-target read, its abundance says little. The rearrangement uses TRBV6-2 or TRBV6-3 and TRBJ2-1; D remains unclear. The length of the CDR3 is 11 residues. Germline CDR1 is MNHEY and CDR2 is SVGEGT. Trimming took 0 bases from V and 10 from J, leaving 4 bases between them. The CDR3 sequence is CASSYSGEQFF. CDR3 DNA sequence: TGTGCCAGCAGTTACTCGGGAGAGCAGTTCTTC.

This clonotype was observed many times. The size of this beta chain means little, since it is a stray read in a library made for alpha chains. This chain uses TRBV28 with TRBJ1-2; the D gene is possibly TRBD1 (5 bases). The CDR3 runs to 17 residues. CDR1 and CDR2 from the germline V gene are MDHEN and SYDVKM. The ends were cut back, 7 bases at V and 4 bases at J, with 25 bases in the middle. This CDR3 is CASITQGFSGVSYGYTF. CDR3 in DNA: TGTGCCAGCATTACCCAGGGTTTTTCTGGAGTTAGCTATGGCTACACCTTC.

This clonotype counts as medium-sized. This beta chain came through as a stray read in a library set up for alpha chains, and its size says little. This sequence joins TRBV9 and TRBJ2-5; TRBD2 agrees at 7 bases. Germline trimming cut 2 bases from V and 2 bases from J; bases unmatched to any gene: 9. Germline CDR1 is SGDLS and CDR2 is YYNGEE. The CDR3 has 16 amino acids. The CDR3 loop reads CASSVLAVTSQETQYF. CDR3 nucleotide sequence: TGTGCCAGCAGCGTTCTAGCGGTAACTTCGCAAGAGACCCAGTACTTC. The variable domain in full, completed from reference TRBV9 and TRBJ2-5, reads DSGVTQTPKHLITATGQRVTLRCSPRSGDLSVYWYQQSLDQGLQFLIQYYNGEERAKGNILERFSAQQFPDLHSELNLSSLELGDSALYFCASSVLAVTSQETQYFGPGTRLLVL.

This clonotype is deemed medium-sized. A library prepared for alpha chains yielded this beta chain as an off-target read; its size is of little meaning. The chain recombines TRBV28 with TRBJ2-3; TRBD2 aligns across 8 bases. Germline CDR1 reads MDHEN; CDR2 reads SYDVKM. V lost 5 bases and J lost 1; bases outside the gene matches: 11. This CDR3 has 17 residues. CDR3 coding DNA: TGTGCCAGCAGTCCTACGGGACTAGGCCCTGGCACAGATACGCAGTATTTT. Its translation is CASSPTGLGPGTDTQYF.

This clonotype is medium-sized within its sample. The size of this beta chain means little, since it is a stray read in a library made for alpha chains. V and J are TRBV6-4 and TRBJ1-5; D is uncertain. Germline lookup yields CDR1 MRHNA and CDR2 SNTAGT. Trimming left V 3 bases short and J 0 bases short, with 6 bases between. The length of the CDR3 is 14 residues. CDR3 region: CASSEGYSNQPQHF. The CDR3 DNA sequence: TGTGCCAGCAGTGAAGGGTATAGCAATCAGCCCCAGCATTTT.

In this sample, this clonotype turned up a few times. The size of this beta chain means little, since it is a stray read in a library made for alpha chains. V and J are TRBV7-3 and TRBJ2-2, with a possible D match to TRBD1 (6 bases). Germline loops: CDR1 SGHTA, CDR2 FQGTGA. Trimming cost V 4 bases and J 0 bases, with 6 bases left between them. This CDR3 has 14 amino acids. The CDR3 DNA follows: TGTGCCAGCAGCTGGACAGCGAACACCGGGGAGCTGTTTTTT. Its protein product is CASSWTANTGELFF. The complete variable domain, with remaining parts taken from reference TRBV7-3 and TRBJ2-2, reads GAGVSQTPSNKVTEKGKYVELRCDPISGHTALYWYRQSLGQGPEFLIYFQGTGAADDSGLPNDRFFAVRPEGSVSTLKIQRTERGDSAVYLCASSWTANTGELFFGEGSRLTVL.

This clonotype was picked up many times. This beta chain is an off-target read within a library intended for alpha chains, so its frequency means little. The chain employs TRBV6-1 and TRBJ1-2; no clear D gene. The CDR3 contains 15 residues. V was cut by 4 bases and J by 5 bases, with 17 bases left in between. The germline V gene has CDR1 MNHNS and CDR2 SASEGT. The CDR3 reads CASSAPTPSPYGYTF. The CDR3 bases are TGTGCCAGCAGTGCCCCGACACCCTCCCCGTATGGCTACACCTTC.

This clonotype was seen repeatedly, ten times or more. The library was prepared for alpha chains; this beta chain is a stray read, so its frequency means little. The chain links TRBV25-1 to TRBJ2-1; D unclear. Germline assignment: CDR1 MGHDK and CDR2 SYGVNS. V dropped 1 base and J dropped 4 bases, with 11 bases sitting between them. The CDR3 totals 15 residues. In DNA, the CDR3 is TGTGCCAGCAGTGAATGGAGAGCCCGGTACAATGAGCAGTTCTTC. It translates to CASSEWRARYNEQFF.